Below are 32 T cell receptor beta chains sequenced from a single sample in a study of blood T cell repertoires in COVID-19. Sequencing was performed with immunoSEQ multiplex PCR; in TCRdb, only in-frame clones are kept and a portion is missing. The repertoire includes 290,000 or so clones, 65% to 90% of them detected once, and approximately 5.1% sits in the top ten. Input material: peripheral blood. The source is a man aged 50-59 years with active or convalescent COVID-19.

The chain links TRBV10-3 to TRBJ2-1; 7 nucleotides agree with TRBD2. V lost 7 bases, J lost 1 base, and 1 base stayed unmatched. Looked up from germline, CDR1 is ENHRY and CDR2 is SYGVKD. The CDR3 covers 13 residues. The CDR3 DNA reads as TGTGCCATCACTAGCGGATCCTACAATGAGCAGTTCTTC. Translated: CAITSGSYNEQFF.

This chain joins TRBV3-1 (or the pseudogene TRBV3-2) and TRBJ1-5; 9 nucleotides line up with TRBD1. Trimming at V came to 4 bases and at J to 7 bases, leaving 5 bases not matched to a gene. Germline values: CDR1 LGHDT, CDR2 YNNKEL (reference sequence). The CDR3 runs to 14 residues. CDR3 DNA sequence: TGTGCCAGCAGCCCGGGACAGGGTGAGCAGCCCCAGCATTTT. Amino acids: CASSPGQGEQPQHF.

V and J are TRBV28 and TRBJ2-5; TRBD1 might be the D (5 bases). The CDR3 is 14 amino acids. Germline V gives CDR1 MDHEN, CDR2 SYDVKM. V shed 8 bases and J shed 1 base, with 14 bases lying between them. CDR3 coding DNA: TGTGCCAGCCTTAGGGGTTTGGGCCAAGAGACCCAGTACTTC. It yields the protein CASLRGLGQETQYF.

This chain joins TRBV10-3 and TRBJ1-5; TRBD1 agrees at 8 bases. The CDR3 runs to 13 residues. The ends lost 4 bases at V and 7 bases at J; junction bases unmatched: 3. Germline CDR1 ENHRY, CDR2 SYGVKD. The CDR3 here is CAISGTGIQPQHF. The CDR3 bases are TGTGCCATCAGTGGGACAGGGATCCAGCCCCAGCATTTT.

This chain links TRBV30 with TRBJ1-4; D remains ambiguous. V lost 2 bases, J lost 4 bases, and 8 bases lay in between. Germline values: CDR1 GTSNPN, CDR2 SVGIG (reference sequence). The CDR3 is 13 residues long. Written as DNA, the CDR3 is TGTGCCTGGAGTCCGAGGTTTAATGAAAAACTGTTTTTT. This codes for CAWSPRFNEKLFF.

The chain has TRBV5-1 and TRBJ2-1, with D unresolved. Per the germline V gene, CDR1 is SGHRS and CDR2 is YFSETQ. Trimming left V 0 bases short and J 9 bases short, with 7 bases between. The length of the CDR3 is 12 residues. This CDR3 reads CASSLVESEQFF. CDR3 in DNA: TGCGCCAGCAGCTTGGTTGAGAGTGAGCAGTTCTTC. Filled out from reference TRBV5-1 and TRBJ2-1, the complete variable domain reads KAGVTQTPRYLIKTRGQQVTLSCSPISGHRSVSWYQQTPGQGLQFLFEYFSETQRNKGNFPGRFSGRQFSNSRSEMNVSTLELGDSALYLCASSLVESEQFFGPGTRLTVL.

This clone was seen only a few times. This chain connects TRBV5-6 to TRBJ1-4, with a possible D match to TRBD1 (6 bases). The length of the CDR3 is 15 residues. V lost 2 bases, J lost 7 bases, and 15 bases lay in between. CDR1 is SGHDT, CDR2 YYEEEE, per germline. CDR3 sequence reads: CASSLTGLNREKLFF. In DNA, the CDR3 is TGTGCCAGCAGCTTAACAGGGCTGAACCGTGAAAAACTGTTTTTT.

The chain uses TRBV6-2 or TRBV6-3 and TRBJ2-2, with 8 bases matching TRBD1. This CDR3 region has 17 residues. J lost 1 base, V lost 2 bases, and 6 bases had no gene match. Germline loops: CDR1 MNHEY, CDR2 SVGEGT. CDR3 coding DNA: TGTGCCAGCAGTTACACACCGGGACAGGTGAACACCGGGGAGCTGTTTTTT. This encodes CASSYTPGQVNTGELFF.

The chain couples TRBV29-1 to TRBJ1-5; D is possibly TRBD1 (5 bases). V dropped 4 bases and J dropped 3 bases, with 10 bases sitting between them. This CDR3 contains 13 residues. Germline CDR1 reads SQVTM; CDR2 reads ANQGSEA. The CDR3 reads CSVAPGVNQPQHF. The CDR3, as DNA: TGCAGCGTTGCCCCGGGGGTCAATCAGCCCCAGCATTTT.

This clone was recorded only once. The CDR3 reads CASRQGNYGYTF. The CDR3 DNA sequence: TGTGCCAGCAGACAGGGAAACTATGGCTACACCTTC. This chain uses TRBV27 with TRBJ1-2, with TRBD1 as a possible D gene (6 bases). CDR3 length: 12 residues. Trimming took 6 bases from V and 2 from J, leaving 7 bases between them. CDR1 is MNHEY, CDR2 SMNVEV, per germline (reference sequence).

The rearrangement uses TRBV5-1 and TRBJ1-3; D remains unclear. V dropped 4 bases and J dropped 2 bases, with 13 bases sitting between them. The length of the CDR3 is 15 residues. Germline-derived CDR1 and CDR2 are SGHRS and YFSETQ. The CDR3 region is CASSEGGRTGNTIYF. In nucleotides, the CDR3 is TGCGCCAGCAGCGAGGGCGGAAGGACTGGAAACACCATATATTTT.

The chain combines TRBV27 with TRBJ1-5; D possibly corresponds to TRBD1 (6 bases). The germline V gene has CDR1 MNHEY and CDR2 SMNVEV (reference sequence). V lost 5 bases, J lost 2 bases, and 13 bases lay in between. The CDR3 has 15 residues. CDR3 in amino acids: CASSGRGIGNQPQHF. The CDR3 coding sequence is TGTGCCAGCAGTGGAAGGGGGATTGGCAATCAGCCCCAGCATTTT.

This clone was recorded once. The rearrangement joins TRBV19 to TRBJ2-5; possibly TRBD2 for D (6 bases). The CDR3 has 13 amino acids. V lost 3 bases and J 3 bases, leaving 8 bases between the germline ends. Per germline, CDR1 LNHDA and CDR2 SQIVND (reference sequence). The CDR3, as DNA: TGTGCCAGTAGTATTAGGAGGGAAGAGACCCAGTACTTC. Residues: CASSIRREETQYF.

This clone has a single count. The CDR3 is CASSGGSGSGANVLTF. CDR3 nucleotides: TGCGCCAGCAGTGGTGGCTCGGGCTCTGGGGCCAACGTCCTGACTTTC. The gene calls are TRBV10-1 and TRBJ2-6; D uncertain. Germline V lookup: CDR1 WNHNN, CDR2 SYGVQD (reference sequence). The V end lost 4 bases, the J end lost 0 bases, and 10 bases lay between the germline ends. The CDR3 totals 16 residues.

This chain uses TRBV18 with TRBJ1-1; the match to TRBD1 covers 7 bases. From germline, CDR1 is KGHSH and CDR2 LQKENI. The V segment lost 3 bases and the J segment 4 bases; nucleotides outside the gene matches: 14. This CDR3 has 17 amino acids. The DNA for the CDR3 is TGTGCCAGCTCACCGACCCAGGGGGTTGGGGGGCTCACTGAAGCTTTCTTT. Residues: CASSPTQGVGGLTEAFF.

The rearrangement links TRBV5-1 to TRBJ1-2; D is ambiguous. Looked up from germline, CDR1 is SGHRS and CDR2 is YFSETQ. V was cut by 1 base and J by 4 bases, with 14 bases left in between. This CDR3 is 15 amino acids long. The CDR3 coding sequence is TGCGCCAGCAGCTTGTCCCCCTCGACGGGCTATGGCTACACCTTC. Translating it yields CASSLSPSTGYGYTF.

This chain uses TRBV7-9 with TRBJ1-3; D possibly corresponds to TRBD1 (6 bases). CDR1 is SEHNR and CDR2 is FQNEAQ in the germline V gene (reference sequence). Trimming stripped 5 bases from V and 0 bases from J, with 11 bases between. This CDR3 region has 15 residues. The CDR3 coding sequence is TGTGCCAGCAGCCCTGACAGGAGCTCTGGAAACACCATATATTTT. Its protein is CASSPDRSSGNTIYF.

The gene calls are TRBV9 and TRBJ2-1; D not certain. The V end lost 0 bases, the J end lost 5 bases, and 9 bases lay between the germline ends. CDR3 length: 14 amino acids. Germline V gene data show CDR1 as SGDLS and CDR2 as YYNGEE. In DNA form, the CDR3 reads TGTGCCAGCAGCGTAGAGCAGACTCACAATGAGCAGTTCTTC. Protein product: CASSVEQTHNEQFF.

This clone appeared many times. This chain links TRBV6-5 with TRBJ1-5, with 7 bases fitting TRBD1. Germline trimming cut 9 bases from V and 6 bases from J; bases unmatched to any gene: 8. This CDR3 has 13 residues. Per germline, CDR1 MNHEY and CDR2 SVGAGI. The CDR3 coding sequence is TGTGCCAGTTCCGGACAGGCCGGTCAGCCCCAGCATTTT. Its translation: CASSGQAGQPQHF.

V usage is TRBV3-1 (or the pseudogene TRBV3-2) and J usage is TRBJ1-3, with D hard to call. The CDR3 length is 14 residues. Germline lookup yields CDR1 LGHDT and CDR2 YNNKEL (reference sequence). V was trimmed by 7 bases and J by 0 bases, leaving 10 bases between them. DNA for the CDR3: TGTGCCAGCACCAGACGGAGCTCTGGAAACACCATATATTTT. Its translation: CASTRRSSGNTIYF.

The chain carries TRBV3-1 (or the pseudogene TRBV3-2) and TRBJ1-4, with 9 nucleotides matching TRBD1. Germline V CDR1 and CDR2: LGHDT, YNNKEL (reference sequence). J gave up 11 bases and V 1 base, and 5 bases lay outside the gene matches. The CDR3 is 14 amino acids. CDR3 nucleotide sequence: TGTGCCAGCAGCCAAGGGGACAGGGTGGTGAAACTGTTTTTT. This codes for CASSQGDRVVKLFF.

V is TRBV5-4 and J is TRBJ2-1; 9 bases agree with TRBD1. V lost 4 bases and J lost 5; bases outside the gene matches: 7. Germline V gene data show CDR1 as SGHNT and CDR2 as YYREEE (reference sequence). The CDR3 loop spans 15 amino acids. Here the CDR3 DNA reads TGTGCCAGCAGCCCAGGGACAGGGATTAACAATGAGCAGTTCTTC. This codes for CASSPGTGINNEQFF.

This clone was seen once. The V and J genes are TRBV19 and TRBJ2-3; 12 nucleotides align to TRBD2. CDR3 length equals 15 residues. Losses at the gene ends were 3 bases for V and 6 bases for J; bases not matched to a gene: 4. Germline values: CDR1 LNHDA, CDR2 SQIVND (reference sequence). The CDR3 region is CASSILAGGSDTQYF. The DNA for the CDR3 is TGTGCCAGTAGTATCCTAGCGGGAGGGTCCGATACGCAGTATTTT.

This clone was detected once. The chain has TRBV20-1 and TRBJ1-3; no definite D call. The CDR3 contains 14 residues. The germline V gene has CDR1 DFQATT and CDR2 SNEGSKA (reference sequence). V was pared by 3 bases and J by 4 bases, with 13 bases between. CDR3 residues: CSASPGSEGNTIYF. The DNA of the CDR3 is TGCAGTGCTAGTCCGGGTTCGGAAGGAAACACCATATATTTT.

This clone was counted a single time. This chain links TRBV27 with TRBJ1-2, with a possible D match to TRBD1 (6 bases). V was clipped by 6 bases and J by 7 bases, with 9 bases between them. The germline CDR1 and CDR2 sequences are MNHEY and SMNVEV (reference sequence). This CDR3 is built from 11 residues. The CDR3 is CASSAGVGYTF. The CDR3 DNA reads as TGTGCCAGCAGCGCAGGGGTTGGCTACACCTTC.

This clone was detected only once. The CDR3, as DNA: TGTGCCAGCAGCCCGCAACAGGGTGCTGGCTACACCTTC. It yields the protein CASSPQQGAGYTF. V gene TRBV3-1 (or the pseudogene TRBV3-2) combines with J gene TRBJ1-2, with a tentative D call TRBD1 (6 bases). Germline-derived CDR1 and CDR2 are LGHDT and YNNKEL (reference sequence). Trimming cost V 4 bases and J 7 bases, with 13 bases left between them. There are 13 residues in the CDR3.

J is TRBJ1-1 and V is TRBV7-3, with D possibly TRBD1 on 5 matching bases. With 2 bases removed from V and 2 bases from J, the gap between germline ends came to 9 bases. The CDR3 loop spans 14 amino acids. CDR1 and CDR2 from the germline V gene are SGHTA and FQGTGA. The CDR3 DNA follows: TGTGCCAGCAGCTTACTGGGGACTAACACTGAAGCTTTCTTT. It codes for CASSLLGTNTEAFF. Drawing the rest from reference TRBV7-3 and TRBJ1-1, the complete variable domain is GAGVSQTPSNKVTEKGKYVELRCDPISGHTALYWYRQSLGQGPEFLIYFQGTGAADDSGLPNDRFFAVRPEGSVSTLKIQRTERGDSAVYLCASSLLGTNTEAFFGQGTRLTVV.

The CDR3 region is CSVDPGQMGTQYF. Written as DNA, the CDR3 is TGCAGCGTTGACCCGGGACAGATGGGGACCCAGTACTTC. The V call is TRBV29-1, the J call TRBJ2-5; 7 bases line up with TRBD1. This CDR3 is built from 13 residues. V lost 3 bases, J lost 7 bases, and 8 bases stayed unmatched. The germline CDR1 and CDR2 sequences are SQVTM and ANQGSEA.

The DNA of the CDR3 is TGTGCCAGCAGCCTAGTCCGGGACACGGTCGAGCAGTACTTC. Its translation: CASSLVRDTVEQYF. The rearrangement joins TRBV11-1 to TRBJ2-7; a possible D gene is TRBD1 (6 bases). Germline V lookup: CDR1 SGHAT, CDR2 FQDESV (reference sequence). V lost 5 bases and J lost 6, with 17 bases in between. This CDR3 has 14 amino acids.

The chain recombines TRBV5-1 with TRBJ2-7, with a weak D call TRBD2 (6 bases). Germline V gives CDR1 SGHRS, CDR2 YFSETQ. This CDR3 is 15 amino acids long. With 0 bases removed from V and 2 bases from J, the gap between germline ends came to 12 bases. The CDR3, as DNA: TGCGCCAGCAGCTTGGGGGGACGCGGGACCTACGAGCAGTACTTC. As protein: CASSLGGRGTYEQYF.

The V and J genes are TRBV4-3 and TRBJ2-1; possible D gene TRBD2, 6 bases. From germline, CDR1 is LGHNA and CDR2 YSLEER. With 4 bases removed from V and 7 bases from J, the gap between germline ends came to 29 bases. This CDR3 has 19 residues. In nucleotides, the CDR3 is TGCGCCAGCAGCCCAAGCGTTTGGGTTTCGGGAGTTTTAGGAAATGAGCAGTTCTTC. It encodes CASSPSVWVSGVLGNEQFF.

This chain's CDR3 is CASSYDLSSYNEQFF. The CDR3 DNA reads as TGTGCCAGCTCATACGACTTATCCTCCTACAATGAGCAGTTCTTC. The chain is built from TRBV18 and TRBJ2-1, with D hard to call. V gave up 5 bases and J gave up 0 bases, with 11 bases separating them. The CDR3 runs 15 residues. The germline gives CDR1 KGHSH, CDR2 LQKENI.